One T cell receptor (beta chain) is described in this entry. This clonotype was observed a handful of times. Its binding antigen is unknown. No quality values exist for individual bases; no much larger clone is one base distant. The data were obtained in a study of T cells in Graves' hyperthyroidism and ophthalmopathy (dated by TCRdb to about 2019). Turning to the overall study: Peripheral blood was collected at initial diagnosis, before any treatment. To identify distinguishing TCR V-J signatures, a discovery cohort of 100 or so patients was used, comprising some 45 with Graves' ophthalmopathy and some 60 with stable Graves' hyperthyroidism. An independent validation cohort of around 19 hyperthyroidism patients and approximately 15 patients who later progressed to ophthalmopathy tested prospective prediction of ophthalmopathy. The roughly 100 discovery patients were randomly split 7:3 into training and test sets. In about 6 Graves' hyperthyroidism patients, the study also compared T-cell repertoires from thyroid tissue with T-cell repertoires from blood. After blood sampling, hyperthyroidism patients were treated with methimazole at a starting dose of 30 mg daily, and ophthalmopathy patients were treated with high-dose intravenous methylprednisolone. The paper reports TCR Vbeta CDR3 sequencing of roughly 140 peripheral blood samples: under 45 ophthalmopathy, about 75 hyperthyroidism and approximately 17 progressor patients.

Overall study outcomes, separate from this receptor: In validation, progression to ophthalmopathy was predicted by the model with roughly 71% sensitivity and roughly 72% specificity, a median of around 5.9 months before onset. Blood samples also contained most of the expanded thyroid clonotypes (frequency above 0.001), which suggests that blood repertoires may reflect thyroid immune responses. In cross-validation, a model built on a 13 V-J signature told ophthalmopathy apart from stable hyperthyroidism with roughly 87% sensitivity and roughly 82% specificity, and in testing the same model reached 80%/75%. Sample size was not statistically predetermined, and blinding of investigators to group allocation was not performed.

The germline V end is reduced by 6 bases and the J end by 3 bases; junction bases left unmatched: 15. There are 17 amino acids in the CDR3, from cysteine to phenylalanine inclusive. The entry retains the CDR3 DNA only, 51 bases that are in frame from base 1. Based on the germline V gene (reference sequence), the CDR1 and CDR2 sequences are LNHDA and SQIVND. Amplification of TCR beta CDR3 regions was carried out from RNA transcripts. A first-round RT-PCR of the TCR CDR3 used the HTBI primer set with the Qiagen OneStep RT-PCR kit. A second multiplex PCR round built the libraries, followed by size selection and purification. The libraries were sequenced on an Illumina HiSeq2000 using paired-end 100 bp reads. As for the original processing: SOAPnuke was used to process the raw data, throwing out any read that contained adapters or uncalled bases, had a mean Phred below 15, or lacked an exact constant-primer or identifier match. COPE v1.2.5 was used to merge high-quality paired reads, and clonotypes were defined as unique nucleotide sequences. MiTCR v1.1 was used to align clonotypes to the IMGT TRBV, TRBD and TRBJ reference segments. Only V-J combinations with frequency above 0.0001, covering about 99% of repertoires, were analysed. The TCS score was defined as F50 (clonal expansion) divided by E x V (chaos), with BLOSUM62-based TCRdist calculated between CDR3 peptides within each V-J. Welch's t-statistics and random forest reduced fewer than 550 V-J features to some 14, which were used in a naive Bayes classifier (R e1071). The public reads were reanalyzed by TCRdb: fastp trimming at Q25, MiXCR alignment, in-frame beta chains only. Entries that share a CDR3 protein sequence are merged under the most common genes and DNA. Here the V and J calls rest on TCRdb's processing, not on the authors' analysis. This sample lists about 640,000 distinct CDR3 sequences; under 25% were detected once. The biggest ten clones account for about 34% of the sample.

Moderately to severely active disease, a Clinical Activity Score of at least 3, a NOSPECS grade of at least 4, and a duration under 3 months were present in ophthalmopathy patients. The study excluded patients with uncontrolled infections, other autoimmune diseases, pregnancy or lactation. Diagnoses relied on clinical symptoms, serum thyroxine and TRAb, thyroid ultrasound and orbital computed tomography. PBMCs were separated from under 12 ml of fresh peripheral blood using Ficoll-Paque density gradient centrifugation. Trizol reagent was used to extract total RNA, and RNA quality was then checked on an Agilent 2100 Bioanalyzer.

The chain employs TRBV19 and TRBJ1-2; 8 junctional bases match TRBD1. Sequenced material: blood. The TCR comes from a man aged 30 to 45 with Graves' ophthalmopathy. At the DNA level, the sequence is TGTGCCAGTAGACCGTGGAACGGGCCAGGGGGCGACTATGGCTACACCTTC. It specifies CASRPWNGPGGDYGYTF.